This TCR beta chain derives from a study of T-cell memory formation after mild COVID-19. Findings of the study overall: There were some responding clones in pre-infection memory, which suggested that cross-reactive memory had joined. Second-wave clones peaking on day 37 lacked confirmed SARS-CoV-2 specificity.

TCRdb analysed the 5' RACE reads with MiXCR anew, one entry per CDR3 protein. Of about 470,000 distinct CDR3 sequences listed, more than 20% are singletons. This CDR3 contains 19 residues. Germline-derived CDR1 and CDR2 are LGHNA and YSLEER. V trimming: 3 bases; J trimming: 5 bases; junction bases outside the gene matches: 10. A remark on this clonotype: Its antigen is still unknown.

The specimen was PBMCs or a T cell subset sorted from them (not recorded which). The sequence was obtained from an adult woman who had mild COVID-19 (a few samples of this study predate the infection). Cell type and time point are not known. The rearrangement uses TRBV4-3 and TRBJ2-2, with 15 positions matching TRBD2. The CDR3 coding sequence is TGCGCCAGCAGCCAGAACGGACTAGCGGGAGGGCCAGTAACCGGGGAGCTGTTTTTT. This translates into CASSQNGLAGGPVTGELFF.